These 32 T cell receptor beta chains originate from one sample sequenced in a study of regulatory T cells in long-lasting Graves disease. For TCR beta, libraries came from iRepertoire HTBI primers and Arm-PCR of CDR3 regions. Each CDR3 protein is one row after TCRdb ran MiXCR on the multiplex PCR reads. The profile shows around 460,000 distinct CDR3 sequences, about 14% of them singletons. Time point given: newly diagnosed GD, antithyroid drugs for less than 3 months. There was RNA extracted from PBMCs, and the TCR library was made from it. The same data also contributed to another study, on T cells in Graves' hyperthyroidism and ophthalmopathy.

The sample here was peripheral blood mononuclear cells (PBMCs), taken at new diagnosis, from a patient treated with antithyroid drugs. The receptors come from a woman in her fifties or sixties with Graves disease.

This clonotype was recorded at least ten times. The J gene is TRBJ2-5, the V gene TRBV7-9; 11 bases fit TRBD2. Germline CDR1 is SEHNR and CDR2 is FQNEAQ (reference sequence). The CDR3 spans 15 residues. Losses at the gene ends were 8 bases for V and 5 bases for J; bases not matched to a gene: 10. CDR3 DNA sequence: TGTGCCAGCCAGGGAACTAGCGGGAGTTGGGAGACCCAGTACTTC. As protein: CASQGTSGSWETQYF.

In DNA form, the CDR3 reads TGTGCCAGCAGTGAATGGGGGGGGCATGTCTACACCTTC. Amino acids: CASSEWGGHVYTF. The V call is TRBV25-1, the J call TRBJ1-2, with TRBD1 as a possible D gene (6 bases). Germline V gene sequence: CDR1 MGHDK, CDR2 SYGVNS. V was clipped by 1 base and J by 10 bases, with 13 bases between them. The CDR3 covers 13 residues.

In its sample, this clonotype was seen many times. V gene TRBV3-1 combines with J gene TRBJ2-1, with D perhaps matching TRBD2 (6 bases). The germline V gene encodes CDR1 LGHDT and CDR2 YNNKEL (reference sequence). Trimming pared 3 bases from V and 8 bases from J, leaving 23 bases between. The CDR3 runs 17 residues. DNA for the CDR3: TGTGCCAGCAGCCAGGTCTTCGTCGGAGGGCCCGGGGATGAGCAGTTCTTC. Translated, it gives CASSQVFVGGPGDEQFF.

This clonotype has only a few counts. The gene calls are TRBV29-1 and TRBJ2-5, with 9 bases aligning to TRBD1. The CDR3 is 13 amino acids. The V gene's germline CDR1 is SQVTM and CDR2 ANQGSEA. Unmatched junction bases numbered 7, after V lost 6 bases and J lost 5 bases. The CDR3 region is CSVIDRGIETQYF. For the CDR3, the DNA is TGCAGCGTAATAGACAGGGGGATCGAGACCCAGTACTTC.

The CDR3 protein is CVSRRVLAGVEQYF. In DNA, the CDR3 is TGTGTCAGTCGAAGGGTACTAGCGGGAGTCGAGCAGTACTTC. The chain is built from TRBV27 and TRBJ2-7, with TRBD2 matching 11 bases. Germline CDR1 is MNHEY and CDR2 is SMNVEV (reference sequence). This CDR3 spans 14 amino acids.

This clonotype was seen at least ten times. The chain couples TRBV10-3 to TRBJ2-7; TRBD1 agrees at 8 bases. Per the germline V gene, CDR1 is ENHRY and CDR2 is SYGVKD. This CDR3 comprises 15 residues. J was trimmed by 7 bases and V by 3 bases; bases with no gene match: 11. CDR3 sequence: CAISESGQGAGEQYF. For the CDR3, the DNA is TGTGCCATCAGTGAAAGCGGCCAGGGGGCCGGAGAGCAGTACTTC.

On this clonotype itself: A much larger clone lies a single base off, so this may be a read error. J is TRBJ1-1 and V is TRBV28; D is unresolved. V dropped 1 base and J dropped 14 bases, with 11 bases sitting between them. From germline, CDR1 is MDHEN and CDR2 SYDVKM. The CDR3 runs 11 residues. CDR3 nucleotide sequence: TGTGCCAGCAGTTTATTTAGTATGTGGTTCTTT. It yields the protein CASSLFSMWFF. The variable domain in full, completed from reference TRBV28 and TRBJ1-1, reads DVKVTQSSRYLVKRTGEKVFLECVQDMDHENMFWYRQDPGLGLRLIYFSYDVKMKEKGDIPEGYSVSREKKERFSLILESASTNQTSMYLCASSLFSMWFFGQGTRLTVV.

This clonotype has just a few counts. A much larger clone is a single base away; this may be a read error. V and J are TRBV28 and TRBJ1-4, with TRBD1 as a possible D gene (5 bases). Germline V gene lookup returns CDR1 MDHEN and CDR2 SYDVKM. This CDR3 has 16 amino acids. In DNA form, the CDR3 reads TGTGCCGGCAGTTACTACTCACAGGCAACTAATGAAAAACTGTTTTTT. Protein: CAGSYYSQATNEKLFF. Based on the CDR3 plus reference TRBV28 and TRBJ1-4, the full variable domain is DVKVTQSSRYLVKRTGEKVFLECVQDMDHENMFWYRQDPGLGLRLIYFSYDVKMKEKGDIPEGYSVSREKKERFSLILESASTNQTSMYLCAGSYYSQATNEKLFFGSGTQLSVL.

V and J are TRBV29-1 and TRBJ2-7; no reliable D call. V gave up 4 bases and J gave up 4 bases, with 11 bases separating them. The CDR3 has 12 residues. Germline-derived CDR1 and CDR2 are SQVTM and ANQGSEA. CDR3: CSVGFSAYEQYF. The CDR3 DNA reads as TGCAGCGTTGGATTCTCGGCGTACGAGCAGTACTTC.

V and J are TRBV20-1 and TRBJ2-7; D is perhaps TRBD2 (7 bases). Germline-derived CDR1 and CDR2 are DFQATT and SNEGSKA (reference sequence). V was trimmed by 3 bases and J by 7 bases, leaving 19 bases between them. The CDR3 is 14 amino acids. The CDR3 DNA follows: TGCAGTGCTAGTTTGGCAAGGGAGGGGGGTGAGCAGTACTTC. This gives the protein CSASLAREGGEQYF.

The DNA of the CDR3 is TGTGCCAGCTCACCTTCAGGGCTGGGGAACACCGGGGAGCTGTTTTTT. Encoded protein: CASSPSGLGNTGELFF. The V and J genes are TRBV18 and TRBJ2-2; tentatively, D is TRBD1 (5 bases). Trimming took 3 bases from V and 1 from J, leaving 12 bases between them. CDR3 length equals 16 residues. CDR1 is KGHSH and CDR2 is LQKENI in the germline V gene.

The chain combines TRBV9 with TRBJ2-7; 7 nucleotides match TRBD1. The CDR3 is 15 residues long. The V segment lost 1 base and the J segment 3 bases; nucleotides outside the gene matches: 7. CDR1 is SGDLS and CDR2 is YYNGEE in the germline V gene. The CDR3 nucleotides read TGTGCCAGCAGCGTACTGGGGGACAGCAGCTACGAGCAGTACTTC. It codes for CASSVLGDSSYEQYF.

This clonotype was observed a handful of times. The genes are TRBV4-1 and TRBJ2-1; D tentatively reads TRBD1 or TRBD2 (5 bases each). Per germline, CDR1 MGHRA and CDR2 YSYEKL. V lost 2 bases and J 5 bases, leaving 19 bases between the germline ends. This CDR3 contains 17 residues. The DNA for the CDR3 is TGCGCCAGCAGCCAACGCAGGCAACCGGGACCAGACAATGAGCAGTTCTTC. Translated: CASSQRRQPGPDNEQFF.

This clonotype was counted a few times. V usage is TRBV6-1 and J usage is TRBJ2-6; possible D gene TRBD2, 6 bases. The CDR3 is 14 residues long. Germline loops: CDR1 MNHNS, CDR2 SASEGT. V lost 6 bases and J lost 4, with 10 bases in between. CDR3 residues: CASRREVGANVLTF. CDR3 nucleotide sequence: TGTGCCAGCAGAAGGGAGGTAGGGGCCAACGTCCTGACTTTC.

The chain joins TRBV6-2 or TRBV6-3 to TRBJ2-1; a possible D gene is TRBD2 (6 bases). The germline V gene encodes CDR1 MNHEY and CDR2 SVGEGT. The CDR3 length is 15 residues. Trimming removed 5 bases from V and 7 bases from J, with 18 bases in between. The chain's CDR3 is CASSPRTGEWNEQFF. CDR3 in DNA: TGTGCCAGCAGTCCTCGAACGGGAGAGTGGAATGAGCAGTTCTTC.

This clonotype was detected many times. V gene TRBV28 combines with J gene TRBJ2-7, with TRBD1 matching 10 bases. CDR1 is MDHEN, CDR2 SYDVKM, per germline. The CDR3 spans 13 residues. The V segment lost 5 bases and the J segment 5 bases; nucleotides outside the gene matches: 3. The CDR3 here is CASSVTGGNEQYF. CDR3 DNA: TGTGCCAGCAGTGTGACAGGGGGCAACGAGCAGTACTTC.

Regarding this clonotype: A much larger clone lies a single base off, so this may be a read error. The chain has TRBV12-3 or TRBV12-4 and TRBJ2-1, with TRBD2 matching over 7 bases. The J call may be mistaken, given a closer DNA end match to TRBJ2-5. The CDR3 extends over 15 amino acids. CDR3 bases: TGTGCCAGCAGCACTGTACCAGCGGGACAAGAGACCCAGTACTTC. Translation: CASSTVPAGQETQYF.

This clonotype was recorded at least ten times. V usage is TRBV11-2 and J usage is TRBJ2-1, with D tentatively TRBD2 (6 bases). The germline V and J ends were trimmed by 2 bases and 5 bases, with 19 bases remaining between them. Germline V CDR1 and CDR2: SGHAT, FQNNGV. CDR3 length equals 17 residues. The CDR3 coding sequence is TGTGCCAGCAGCTTACTCCCCGGGGGTCCCCTACACAATGAGCAGTTCTTC. Translated: CASSLLPGGPLHNEQFF.

J is TRBJ1-5 and V is TRBV20-1, with D possibly TRBD1 on 6 matching bases. Germline-derived CDR1 and CDR2 are DFQATT and SNEGSKA (reference sequence). The CDR3 sequence is 19 residues long. V was pared by 2 bases and J by 1 base, with 24 bases between. The CDR3 loop is CSARSARTVLGSSNQPQHF. The CDR3 nucleotides are TGCAGTGCTAGATCCGCGCGGACAGTCTTGGGGTCGAGCAATCAGCCCCAGCATTTT.

This clonotype was seen repeatedly, ten times or more. The J gene is TRBJ2-4, the V gene TRBV5-5, with 7 bases fitting TRBD1. The V segment lost 2 bases and the J segment 1 base; nucleotides outside the gene matches: 9. Germline CDR1 SGHKS, CDR2 YYEKEE (reference sequence). This CDR3 comprises 17 residues. This CDR3 is CASSFFGQDGAKNIQYF. CDR3 coding DNA: TGTGCCAGCAGCTTTTTCGGACAGGACGGGGCCAAAAACATTCAGTACTTC.

There are many counts of this clonotype. V usage is TRBV27 and J usage is TRBJ2-1; 8 positions match TRBD2. The V gene's germline CDR1 is MNHEY and CDR2 SMNVEV (reference sequence). The CDR3 has 14 amino acids. V lost 3 bases to trimming and J lost 10 bases; unmatched junction nucleotides: 8. Here the CDR3 DNA reads TGTGCCAGCAGTTTTCAAAGCGGGAGTTTCGAGCAGTTCTTC. Its protein product is CASSFQSGSFEQFF.

This clonotype showed up many times. The chain joins TRBV28 to TRBJ2-7; 7 bases are a match to TRBD1. This CDR3 contains 13 residues. Germline V CDR1 and CDR2: MDHEN, SYDVKM. J lost 4 bases, V lost 3 bases, and 3 bases had no gene match. The CDR3 DNA reads as TGTGCCAGCAGTTTTAACAGGGGATACGAGCAGTACTTC. This translates into CASSFNRGYEQYF.

This clonotype was counted only a few times. The chain has TRBV20-1 and TRBJ2-1; D is perhaps TRBD2 (6 bases). V gave up 1 base and J gave up 7 bases, with 11 bases separating them. Germline V lookup: CDR1 DFQATT, CDR2 SNEGSKA (reference sequence). The CDR3 extends over 13 amino acids. CDR3 bases: TGCAGTGCTAGAGTGAGACTAGAGAATGAGCAGTTCTTC. This translates into CSARVRLENEQFF.

This clonotype was seen repeatedly, ten times or more. The rearrangement links TRBV27 to TRBJ2-3, with D unresolved. CDR3 size: 15 residues. In germline, CDR1 is MNHEY, CDR2 SMNVEV (reference sequence). Trimming shortened V by 6 bases and J by 0 bases, and 13 bases separated the two germline ends. CDR3 in DNA: TGTGCCAGCAGGTCCATAAGTAAGAGCACAGATACGCAGTATTTT. Translation: CASRSISKSTDTQYF.

About this clonotype: The junction and the germline gene differ at one end; a read error may be behind it. V usage is TRBV3-1 and J usage is TRBJ2-7; no firm D call. Germline CDR1 reads LGHDT; CDR2 reads YNNKEL (reference sequence). The CDR3 extends over 14 amino acids. CDR3: CASSTPGIPYGQYF. CDR3 coding DNA: TGTGCCAGCAGCACCCCAGGAATCCCCTACGGGCAGTACTTC.

There are many counts of this clonotype. The rearrangement joins TRBV13 to TRBJ2-7; 12 bases map to TRBD2. Trimming cost V 6 bases and J 7 bases; bases outside gene matches: 4. Germline V gives CDR1 PRHDT, CDR2 FYEKMQ (reference sequence). The CDR3 sequence is 13 residues long. Written as DNA, the CDR3 is TGTGCCAGCAGAGCTAGCGGGAGGGGGGAGCAGTACTTC. This gives the protein CASRASGRGEQYF.

This clonotype came up many times. The chain couples TRBV2 to TRBJ1-5, with D possibly being TRBD1 (6 bases). Per the germline V gene, CDR1 is SNHLY and CDR2 is FYNNEI. This CDR3 comprises 17 residues. V shed 0 bases and J shed 4 bases, with 16 bases lying between them. CDR3 in amino acids: CASSEAGGALGNQPQHF. CDR3 in DNA: TGTGCCAGCAGTGAAGCGGGGGGGGCCTTGGGGAATCAGCCCCAGCATTTT.

A word on this clonotype: One base away lies a much larger clone, so this may be a sequencing read error. V and J are TRBV3-1 and TRBJ2-3, with D possibly TRBD1 on 5 matching bases. Near its end, the DNA agrees better with TRBJ1-1, so the J call may be wrong. Germline values: CDR1 LGHDT, CDR2 YNNKEL (reference sequence). The CDR3 extends over 13 amino acids. The CDR3: CASSQGFGGEAFF. In nucleotides, the CDR3 is TGTGCCAGCAGCCAAGGGTTCGGGGGTGAAGCTTTCTTT.

This clonotype has just a few counts. The chain employs TRBV2 and TRBJ2-2, with 8 bases aligning to TRBD1. From germline, CDR1 is SNHLY and CDR2 FYNNEI. The CDR3 has 14 amino acids. J was trimmed by 4 bases and V by 2 bases; bases with no gene match: 0. The CDR3 DNA reads TGTGCCAGCAGTGAACAGGGGGCCACCGGGGAGCTGTTTTTT. It codes for CASSEQGATGELFF.

This clonotype was seen ten or more times. The rearrangement uses TRBV27 and TRBJ1-1; a possible D gene is TRBD1 (5 bases). Germline CDR1 and CDR2: MNHEY and SMNVEV (reference sequence). V lost 3 bases and J 5 bases, leaving 16 bases between the germline ends. This CDR3 contains 15 residues. DNA of the CDR3: TGTGCCAGCAGTTTGAGAGGGACTTTGAGTACTGAAGCTTTCTTT. The encoded protein is CASSLRGTLSTEAFF.

This clonotype was recorded at least ten times. The chain links TRBV7-8 to TRBJ2-1; 9 positions match TRBD2. The CDR3 consists of 16 residues. Trimming removed 5 bases from V and 2 bases from J; junction bases left unmatched: 7. The germline gives CDR1 SGHVS, CDR2 FQNEAQ. Here the CDR3 reads CASSQAGGPPYNEQFF. The DNA of the CDR3 is TGTGCCAGCAGCCAGGCGGGAGGGCCACCCTACAATGAGCAGTTCTTC.

The chain joins TRBV5-8 to TRBJ2-1, with 8 bases that match TRBD2. The J call may not be correct, given that the DNA end is closer to TRBJ2-5. Germline V CDR1 and CDR2: SGHTS, YDEGEE. The CDR3 has 14 amino acids. The CDR3 sequence: CASSPRGVQETQYF. The CDR3 region has the DNA TGTGCCAGCAGCCCGCGGGGGGTACAAGAGACCCAGTACTTC.